The clone carrying this T cell receptor (beta chain) was detected once. In the authors' workflow: For nucleated cells, counts were estimated from reference gene primer amplification. Using immunoSEQ multiplex PCR, the repertoire was profiled, and TCRdb retains in-frame clones only, with some absent. That table gives V, J and clone size, and the DNA gave D and trimming. Here the sample spans roughly 400,000 clones, approximately 89% being singletons. The sample belongs to a study of blood T cell repertoires in COVID-19. Grouping used clinical history reported by participants in a survey and questionnaire. Sequencing was performed on PBMCs or T cells enriched from blood (not recorded which). The TCR was taken from a woman in her 30s who had recovered from COVID-19.

CDR3 DNA: TGCAGTGCCACGGGGACAGATACGCAGTATTTT. It yields the protein CSATGTDTQYF. The rearrangement links TRBV20-1 to TRBJ2-3; D perhaps matches TRBD2 (5 bases). The CDR3 contains 11 residues. Trimming pared 6 bases from V and 3 bases from J, leaving 7 bases between. Germline V gene sequence: CDR1 DFQATT, CDR2 SNEGSKA (reference sequence).